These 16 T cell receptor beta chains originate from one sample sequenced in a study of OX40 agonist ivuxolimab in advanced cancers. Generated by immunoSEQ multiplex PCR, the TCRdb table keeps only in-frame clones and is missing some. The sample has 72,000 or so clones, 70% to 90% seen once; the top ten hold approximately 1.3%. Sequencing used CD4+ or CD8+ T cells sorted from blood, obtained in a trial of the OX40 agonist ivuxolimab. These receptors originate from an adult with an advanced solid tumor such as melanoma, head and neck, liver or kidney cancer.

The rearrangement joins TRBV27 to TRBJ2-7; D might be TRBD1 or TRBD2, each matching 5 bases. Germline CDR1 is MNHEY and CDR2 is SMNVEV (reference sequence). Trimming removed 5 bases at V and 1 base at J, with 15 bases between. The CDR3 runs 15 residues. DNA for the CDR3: TGTGCCAGCAGTCCCCAGGGACGGTGGTCCTACGAGCAGTACTTC. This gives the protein CASSPQGRWSYEQYF.

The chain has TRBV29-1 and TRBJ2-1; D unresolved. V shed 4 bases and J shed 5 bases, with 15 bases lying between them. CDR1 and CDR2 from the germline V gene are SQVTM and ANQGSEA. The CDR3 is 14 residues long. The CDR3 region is CSVVIGYFDNEQFF. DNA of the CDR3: TGCAGCGTTGTAATTGGGTATTTCGACAATGAGCAGTTCTTC.

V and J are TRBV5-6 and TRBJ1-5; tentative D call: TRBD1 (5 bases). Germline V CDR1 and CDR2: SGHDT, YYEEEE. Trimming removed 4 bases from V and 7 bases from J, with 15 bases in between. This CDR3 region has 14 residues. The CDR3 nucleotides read TGTGCCAGCAGCCCGGGACCGATGGGGCAGCCCCAGCATTTT. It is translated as CASSPGPMGQPQHF. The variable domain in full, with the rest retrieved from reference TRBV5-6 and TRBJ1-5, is DAGVTQSPTHLIKTRGQQVTLRCSPKSGHDTVSWYQQALGQGPQFIFQYYEEEERQRGNFPDRFSGHQFPNYSSELNVNALLLGDSALYLCASSPGPMGQPQHFGDGTRLSIL.

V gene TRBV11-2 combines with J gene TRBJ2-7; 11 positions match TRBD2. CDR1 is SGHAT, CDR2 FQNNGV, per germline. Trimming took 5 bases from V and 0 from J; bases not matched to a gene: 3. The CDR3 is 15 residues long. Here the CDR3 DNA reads TGTGCCAGCAGCGACACTAGCGGGGGCTCCTACGAGCAGTACTTC. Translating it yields CASSDTSGGSYEQYF.

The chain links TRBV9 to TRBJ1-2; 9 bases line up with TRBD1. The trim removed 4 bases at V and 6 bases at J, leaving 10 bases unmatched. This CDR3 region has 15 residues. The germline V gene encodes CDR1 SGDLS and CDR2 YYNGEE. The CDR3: CASSSTNRGLHGYTF. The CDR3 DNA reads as TGTGCCAGCAGCTCAACCAACAGGGGGCTTCATGGCTACACCTTC.

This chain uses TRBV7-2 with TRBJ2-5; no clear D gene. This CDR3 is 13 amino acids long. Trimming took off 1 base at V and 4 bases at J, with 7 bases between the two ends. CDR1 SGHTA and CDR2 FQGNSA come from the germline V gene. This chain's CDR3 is CASSLDPPETQYF. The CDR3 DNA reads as TGTGCCAGCAGCTTAGACCCACCAGAGACCCAGTACTTC.

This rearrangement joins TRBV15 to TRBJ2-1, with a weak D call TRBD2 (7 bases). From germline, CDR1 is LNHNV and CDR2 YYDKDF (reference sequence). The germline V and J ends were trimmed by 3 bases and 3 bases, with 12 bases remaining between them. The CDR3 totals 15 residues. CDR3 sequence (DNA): TGTGCCACCAGCAGTCGGGGGGCCTTCTACAATGAGCAGTTCTTC. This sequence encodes CATSSRGAFYNEQFF.

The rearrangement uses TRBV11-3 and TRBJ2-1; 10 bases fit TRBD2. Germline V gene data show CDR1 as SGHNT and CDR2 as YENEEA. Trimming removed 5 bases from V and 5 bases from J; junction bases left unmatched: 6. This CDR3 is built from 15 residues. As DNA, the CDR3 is TGTGCCAGCAGCCAACTAGCGGGGAATCACAATGAGCAGTTCTTC. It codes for CASSQLAGNHNEQFF.

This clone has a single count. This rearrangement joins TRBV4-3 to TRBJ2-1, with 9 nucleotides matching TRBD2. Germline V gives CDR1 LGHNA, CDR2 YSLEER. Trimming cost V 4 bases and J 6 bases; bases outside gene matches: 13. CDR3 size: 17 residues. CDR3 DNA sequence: TGCGCCAGCAGCCTAACGCCAAGCGGGGGGCGCAGCAATGAGCAGTTCTTC. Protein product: CASSLTPSGGRSNEQFF.

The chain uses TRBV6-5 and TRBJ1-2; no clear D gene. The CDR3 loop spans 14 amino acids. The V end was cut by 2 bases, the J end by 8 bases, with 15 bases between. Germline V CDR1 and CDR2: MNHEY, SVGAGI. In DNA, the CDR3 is TGTGCCAGCAGTTACGGCCGCGGGGTCTACGGCTACACCTTC. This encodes CASSYGRGVYGYTF.

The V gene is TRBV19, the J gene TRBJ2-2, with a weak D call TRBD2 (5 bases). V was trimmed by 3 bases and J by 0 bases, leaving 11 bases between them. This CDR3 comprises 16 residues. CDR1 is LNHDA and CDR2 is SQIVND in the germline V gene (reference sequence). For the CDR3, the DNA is TGTGCCAGTAGTATGGAGGCAGGCGCGAACACCGGGGAGCTGTTTTTT. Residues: CASSMEAGANTGELFF.

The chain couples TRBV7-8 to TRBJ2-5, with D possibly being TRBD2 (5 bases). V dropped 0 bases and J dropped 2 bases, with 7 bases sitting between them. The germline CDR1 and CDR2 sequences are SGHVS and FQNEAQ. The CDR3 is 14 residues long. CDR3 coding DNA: TGTGCCAGCAGCTTAGCAAGACTACAAGAGACCCAGTACTTC. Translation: CASSLARLQETQYF.

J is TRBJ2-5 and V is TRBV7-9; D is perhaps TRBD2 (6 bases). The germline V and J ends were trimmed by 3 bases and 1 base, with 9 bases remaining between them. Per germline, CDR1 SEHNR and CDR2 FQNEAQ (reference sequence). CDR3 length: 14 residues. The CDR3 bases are TGTGCCAGCAGCTTGGGGGGACCCCAAGAGACCCAGTACTTC. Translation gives CASSLGGPQETQYF.

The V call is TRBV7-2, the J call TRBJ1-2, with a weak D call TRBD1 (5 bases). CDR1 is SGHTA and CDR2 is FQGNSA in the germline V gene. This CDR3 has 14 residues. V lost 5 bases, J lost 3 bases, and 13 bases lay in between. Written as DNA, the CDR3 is TGTGCCAGCAGCCAAAGACAGCAGCACTATGGCTACACCTTC. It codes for CASSQRQQHYGYTF.

Written as DNA, the CDR3 is TGTGCCAGCAGCCCTTCGGGGAGCGGGAGGGCCACCGGGGAGCTGTTTTTT. This encodes CASSPSGSGRATGELFF. The J gene is TRBJ2-2, the V gene TRBV5-4; 10 bases align to TRBD2. Germline CDR1 is SGHNT and CDR2 is YYREEE (reference sequence). The CDR3 totals 17 residues. V dropped 4 bases and J dropped 4; count of bases not matched to a gene: 10.

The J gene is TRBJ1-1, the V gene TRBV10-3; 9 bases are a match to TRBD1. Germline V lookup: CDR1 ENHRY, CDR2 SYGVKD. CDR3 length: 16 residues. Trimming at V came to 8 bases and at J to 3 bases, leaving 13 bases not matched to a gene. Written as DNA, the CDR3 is TGTGCCATCTCCCCCGGGACAGGGAACCGTGACACTGAAGCTTTCTTT. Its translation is CAISPGTGNRDTEAFF.